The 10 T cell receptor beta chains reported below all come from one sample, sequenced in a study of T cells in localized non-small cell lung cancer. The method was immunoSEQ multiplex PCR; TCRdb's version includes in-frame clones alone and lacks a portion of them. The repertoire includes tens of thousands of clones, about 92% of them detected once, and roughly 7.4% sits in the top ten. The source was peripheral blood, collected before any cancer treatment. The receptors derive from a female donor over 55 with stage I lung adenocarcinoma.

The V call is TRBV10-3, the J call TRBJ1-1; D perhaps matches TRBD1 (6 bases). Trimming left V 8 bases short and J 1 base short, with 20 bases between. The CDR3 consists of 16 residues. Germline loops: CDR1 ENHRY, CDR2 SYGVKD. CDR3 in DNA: TGTGCCATCGCCTCCGGGGGGGGCGGTAGGAACACTGAAGCTTTCTTT. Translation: CAIASGGGGRNTEAFF.

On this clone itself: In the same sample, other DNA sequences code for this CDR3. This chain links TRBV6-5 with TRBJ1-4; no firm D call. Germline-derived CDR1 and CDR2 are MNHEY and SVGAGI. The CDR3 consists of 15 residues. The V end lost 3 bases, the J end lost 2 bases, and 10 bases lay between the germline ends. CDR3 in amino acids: CASSYLLGTNEKLFF. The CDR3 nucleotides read TGTGCCAGCAGTTATCTGCTAGGGACTAATGAAAAACTGTTTTTT.

As DNA, the CDR3 is TGTGCCAGCTCACCAGGGCCCCAAAGGGTAACTGAAGCTTTCTTT. Protein sequence: CASSPGPQRVTEAFF. The chain joins TRBV18 to TRBJ1-1; D remains ambiguous. V was trimmed by 2 bases and J by 5 bases, leaving 15 bases between them. Per the germline V gene, CDR1 is KGHSH and CDR2 is LQKENI. This CDR3 contains 15 residues.

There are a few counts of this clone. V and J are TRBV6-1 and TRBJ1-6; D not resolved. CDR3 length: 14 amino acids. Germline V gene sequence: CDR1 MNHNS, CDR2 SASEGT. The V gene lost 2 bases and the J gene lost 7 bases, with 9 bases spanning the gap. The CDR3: CASSERGSNSPLHF. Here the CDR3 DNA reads TGTGCCAGCAGTGAAAGAGGCTCGAATTCACCCCTCCACTTT.

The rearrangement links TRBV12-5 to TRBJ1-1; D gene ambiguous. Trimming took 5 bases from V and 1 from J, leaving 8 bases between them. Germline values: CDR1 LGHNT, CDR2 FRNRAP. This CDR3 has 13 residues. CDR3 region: CASGPGKNTEAFF. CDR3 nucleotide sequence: TGTGCTAGTGGTCCCGGGAAGAACACTGAAGCTTTCTTT. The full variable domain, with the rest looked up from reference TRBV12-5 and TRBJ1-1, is DARVTQTPRHKVTEMGQEVTMRCQPILGHNTVFWYRQTMMQGLELLAYFRNRAPLDDSGMPKDRFSAEMPDATLATLKIQPSEPRDSAVYFCASGPGKNTEAFFGQGTRLTVV.

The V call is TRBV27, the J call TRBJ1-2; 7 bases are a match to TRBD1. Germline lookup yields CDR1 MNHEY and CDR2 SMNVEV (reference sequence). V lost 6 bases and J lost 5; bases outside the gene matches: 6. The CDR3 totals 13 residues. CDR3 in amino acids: CASRSTGEYGYTF. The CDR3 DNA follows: TGTGCCAGCAGATCCACAGGGGAATATGGCTACACCTTC.

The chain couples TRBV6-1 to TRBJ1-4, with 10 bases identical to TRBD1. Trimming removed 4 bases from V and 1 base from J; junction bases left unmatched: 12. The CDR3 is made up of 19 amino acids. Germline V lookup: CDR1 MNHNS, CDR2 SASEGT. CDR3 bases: TGTGCCAGCAGTGCCTACACCGGGACAGGGGAGGGAACTAATGAAAAACTGTTTTTT. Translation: CASSAYTGTGEGTNEKLFF.

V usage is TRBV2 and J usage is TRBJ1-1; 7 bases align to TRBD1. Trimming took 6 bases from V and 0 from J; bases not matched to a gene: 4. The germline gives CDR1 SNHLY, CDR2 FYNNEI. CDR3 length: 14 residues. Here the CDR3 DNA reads TGTGCCAGCAGGGCCGGGACAGTGAACACTGAAGCTTTCTTT. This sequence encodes CASRAGTVNTEAFF.

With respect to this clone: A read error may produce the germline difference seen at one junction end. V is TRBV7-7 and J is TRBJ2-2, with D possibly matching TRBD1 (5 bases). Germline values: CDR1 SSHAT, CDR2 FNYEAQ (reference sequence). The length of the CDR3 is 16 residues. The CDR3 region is CASSSQGKGYTGELFF. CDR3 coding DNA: TGTGCTAGCAGTTCCCAGGGAAAGGGTTACACCGGGGAGCTGTTTTTT.

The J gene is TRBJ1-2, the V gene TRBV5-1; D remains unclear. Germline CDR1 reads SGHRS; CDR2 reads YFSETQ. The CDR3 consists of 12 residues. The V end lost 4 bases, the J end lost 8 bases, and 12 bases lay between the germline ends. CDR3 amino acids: CASSTLHDGYTF. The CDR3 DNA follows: TGCGCCAGCAGCACTCTCCACGACGGCTACACCTTC.